This T cell receptor beta chain was captured by sequencing in a study of beta chain features in type 1 diabetes. Expressed TCRB transcripts were sequenced, since all the RNA that had been isolated was reverse transcribed. The assay was immunoSEQ multiplex PCR, and TCRdb's table has in-frame clones only and misses some. Here the sample spans 900,000 or so clones, roughly a sixth being singletons. V was pared by 0 bases and J by 7 bases, with 13 bases between. This CDR3 is built from 14 residues. Per germline, CDR1 KGHSH and CDR2 LQKENI. The J gene is TRBJ2-7, the V gene TRBV18; a weak D match, TRBD2 (6 bases). Sample: naive CD4+ T cells from blood. The TCR was taken from a woman aged 18-29 years in good health. Written as DNA, the CDR3 is TGTGCCAGCTCACCACCTCTAGTGGGGGGAGAGCAGTACTTC. Its protein is CASSPPLVGGEQYF.